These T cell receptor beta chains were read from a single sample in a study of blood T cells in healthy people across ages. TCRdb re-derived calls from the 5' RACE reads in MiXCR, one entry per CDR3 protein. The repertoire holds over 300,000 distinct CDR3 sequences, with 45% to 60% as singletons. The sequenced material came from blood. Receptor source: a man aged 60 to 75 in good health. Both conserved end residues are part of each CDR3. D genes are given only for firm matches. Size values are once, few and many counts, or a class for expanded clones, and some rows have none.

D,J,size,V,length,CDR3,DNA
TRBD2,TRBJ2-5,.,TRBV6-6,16,CASRRTSGVPQETQYF,TGTGCCAGCAGGAGGACTAGCGGGGTCCCTCAAGAGACCCAGTACTTC
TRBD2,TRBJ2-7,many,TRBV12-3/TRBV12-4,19,CASSLLSRFGGSLSYEQYF,TGTGCCAGCAGTTTACTGAGTCGTTTCGGGGGGAGCCTATCCTACGAGCAGTACTTC
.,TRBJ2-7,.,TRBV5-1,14,CASSPVTGAYEQYF,TGTGCCAGCAGCCCCGTGACAGGAGCCTACGAGCAGTACTTC
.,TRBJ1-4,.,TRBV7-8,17,CASSRGASGEFYEKLFF,TGTGCCAGCAGTCGCGGAGCTTCAGGGGAGTTTTATGAAAAACTGTTTTTT
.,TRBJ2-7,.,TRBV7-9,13,CASSRGIPYEQYF,TGTGCCAGCAGCCGAGGTATCCCCTACGAGCAGTACTTC
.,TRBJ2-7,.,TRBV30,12,CAWGRNSNEQYF,TGTGCCTGGGGGAGAAATTCGAACGAGCAGTACTTC
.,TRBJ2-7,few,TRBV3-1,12,CASSQGVREQYF,TGTGCCAGCAGCCAAGGTGTAAGGGAGCAGTACTTC
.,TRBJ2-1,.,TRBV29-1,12,CSVDQGYNEQFF,TGCAGCGTTGACCAGGGTTACAATGAGCAGTTCTTC
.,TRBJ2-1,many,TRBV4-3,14,CASSQEGRVDEQFF,TGCGCCAGCAGCCAAGAAGGCAGGGTTGATGAGCAGTTCTTC
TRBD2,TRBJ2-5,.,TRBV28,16,CTSSDRGLGIQETQYF,TGTACCAGCAGTGATCGGGGACTAGGAATTCAAGAGACCCAGTACTTC
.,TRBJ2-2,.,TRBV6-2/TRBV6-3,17,CASSYSMGRVNTGELFF,TGTGCCAGCAGTTACTCGATGGGACGGGTGAACACCGGGGAGCTGTTTTTT
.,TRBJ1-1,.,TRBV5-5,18,CASSLVLRTGDLNSEAFF,TGTGCCAGCAGCTTGGTCTTGAGGACGGGCGACCTAAATAGTGAAGCTTTCTTT
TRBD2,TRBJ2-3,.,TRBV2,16,CASRILAGATTDTQYF,TGTGCCAGCAGGATCCTAGCGGGGGCGACCACAGATACGCAGTATTTT
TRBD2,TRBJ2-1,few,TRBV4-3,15,CASSQVTSGNNEQFF,TGCGCCAGCAGCCAAGTAACTAGCGGAAACAATGAGCAGTTCTTC
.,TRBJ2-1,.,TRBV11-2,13,CASSRRSGSEQFF,TGTGCCAGCAGCCGAAGGTCCGGGTCTGAGCAGTTCTTC
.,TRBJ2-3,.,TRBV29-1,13,CSVVGGTTDTQYF,TGCAGCGTCGTAGGGGGGACCACAGATACGCAGTATTTT
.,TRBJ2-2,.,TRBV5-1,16,CASSFTGENIGGELFF,TGCGCCAGCAGCTTCACGGGGGAGAACATAGGCGGGGAGCTGTTTTTT
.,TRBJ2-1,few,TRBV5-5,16,CASRLLPGTGNNEQFF,TGTGCCAGCAGACTCCTACCCGGGACGGGAAACAATGAGCAGTTCTTC
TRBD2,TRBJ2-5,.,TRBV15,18,CATSRGLGVAGPVETQYF,TGTGCCACCAGCAGAGGTTTGGGCGTAGCGGGACCGGTTGAGACCCAGTACTTC
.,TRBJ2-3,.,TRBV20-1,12,CSVEGGTDTRYF,TGCAGTGTGGAGGGGGGCACAGATACGCGGTATTTT
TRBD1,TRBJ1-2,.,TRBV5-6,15,CASRGQGVGSYGYTF,TGTGCCAGCCGTGGGCAGGGGGTAGGTTCCTATGGCTACACCTTC
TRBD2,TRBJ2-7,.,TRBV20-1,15,CSANSPGTSSYEQYF,TGCAGTGCCAATAGCCCCGGGACTAGCTCCTACGAGCAGTACTTC
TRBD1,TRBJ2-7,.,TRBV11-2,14,CASSLWDRGYEQYF,TGTGCCAGCAGCTTATGGGACAGGGGCTACGAGCAGTACTTC
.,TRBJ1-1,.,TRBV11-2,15,CASSLEARVNTEAFF,TGTGCCAGCAGCTTAGAGGCAAGGGTGAACACTGAAGCTTTCTTT
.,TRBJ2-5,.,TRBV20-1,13,CSARGGGLETQYF,TGCAGTGCTAGAGGAGGAGGGCTAGAGACCCAGTACTTC
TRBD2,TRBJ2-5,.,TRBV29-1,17,CSVYAAEQRESVETQYF,TGCAGCGTATACGCCGCCGAGCAGCGGGAGAGTGTAGAGACCCAGTACTTC
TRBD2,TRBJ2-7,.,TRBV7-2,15,CASSSTSGPTYEQYF,TGTGCCAGCAGCTCAACTAGCGGGCCGACCTACGAGCAGTACTTC
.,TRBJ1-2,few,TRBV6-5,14,CASSDPPGGYGYTF,TGTGCCAGCAGCGACCCCCCCGGGGGTTATGGCTACACCTTC
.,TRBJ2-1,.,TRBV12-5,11,CASGMEDEVFF,TGTGCTAGTGGGATGGAGGACGAGGTGTTCTTC
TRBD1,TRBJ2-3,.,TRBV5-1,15,CASSKQGDRADTQYF,TGCGCCAGCAGCAAACAGGGGGATCGCGCAGATACGCAGTATTTT
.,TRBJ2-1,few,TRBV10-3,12,CAISEGANEQFF,TGTGCCATCAGTGAGGGGGCCAATGAGCAGTTCTTC
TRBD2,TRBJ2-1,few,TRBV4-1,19,CASSQESPDLAGGRDEQFF,TGCGCCAGCAGCCAAGAATCCCCCGATCTAGCGGGGGGGCGTGATGAGCAGTTCTTC
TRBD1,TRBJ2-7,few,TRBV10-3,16,CAISVSQGALKHEQYF,TGTGCCATCAGTGTATCACAGGGGGCTTTGAAACACGAGCAGTACTTC
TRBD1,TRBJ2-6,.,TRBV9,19,CASSAHVRDRGSGANVLTF,TGTGCCAGCAGCGCCCATGTGAGGGACAGGGGGTCTGGGGCCAACGTCCTGACTTTC
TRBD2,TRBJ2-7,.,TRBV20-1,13,CSASTSGAYEQYF,TGCAGTGCTTCGACTAGCGGGGCCTACGAGCAGTACTTC
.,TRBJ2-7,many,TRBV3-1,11,CASSGSYEQYF,TGTGCCAGCAGTGGCTCCTACGAGCAGTACTTC
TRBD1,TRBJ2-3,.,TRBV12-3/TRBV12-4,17,CASSPYGTGPSTDTQYF,TGTGCCAGCAGTCCCTATGGGACAGGACCTAGCACAGATACGCAGTATTTT
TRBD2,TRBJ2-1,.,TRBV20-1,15,CSARTRLAGINEQFF,TGCAGTGCTAGAACGCGACTAGCGGGTATAAATGAGCAGTTCTTC
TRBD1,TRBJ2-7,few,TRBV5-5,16,CASSPQASQGAYEQYF,TGTGCCAGCAGCCCCCAGGCGTCACAGGGGGCCTACGAGCAGTACTTC
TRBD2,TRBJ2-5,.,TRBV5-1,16,CASSLAGKAGIRTQYF,TGCGCCAGCAGCTTGGCCGGCAAAGCGGGGATCAGGACCCAGTACTTC
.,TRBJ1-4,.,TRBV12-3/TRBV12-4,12,CASTTWGEKLFF,TGTGCCAGCACTACATGGGGTGAAAAACTGTTTTTT
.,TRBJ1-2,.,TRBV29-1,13,CSVEVARSYGYTF,TGCAGCGTTGAGGTAGCCAGATCCTACGGCTACACCTTT
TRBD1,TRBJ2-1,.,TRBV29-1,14,CSVAGGEIGNEQFF,TGCAGCGTAGCAGGGGGCGAGATAGGCAATGAGCAGTTCTTC
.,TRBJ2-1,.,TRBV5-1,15,CASRYFGGDFNEQFF,TGCGCCAGCAGGTACTTTGGGGGCGACTTCAATGAGCAGTTCTTC
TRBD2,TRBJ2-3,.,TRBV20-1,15,CSARHPGLATDTQYF,TGCAGTGCTAGACACCCGGGACTAGCCACAGATACGCAGTATTTT
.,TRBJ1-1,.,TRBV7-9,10,CAAEATEAFF,TGTGCCGCTGAAGCCACTGAAGCTTTCTTT
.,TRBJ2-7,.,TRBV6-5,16,CASGDPYSGRSYEQYF,TGTGCCAGCGGCGACCCTTATAGCGGCAGAAGCTACGAGCAGTACTTC
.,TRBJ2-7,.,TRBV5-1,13,CASSQGYLNDQYF,TGCGCCAGCAGCCAGGGGTACCTGAATGATCAGTACTTC
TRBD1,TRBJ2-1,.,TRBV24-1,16,CATSDLSGGAHNEQFF,TGTGCCACCAGTGATTTGTCAGGGGGTGCCCACAATGAGCAGTTCTTC
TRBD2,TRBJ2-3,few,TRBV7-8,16,CASSIAGGISADTQYF,TGTGCCAGCAGCATAGCGGGGGGGATCTCGGCAGATACGCAGTATTTT
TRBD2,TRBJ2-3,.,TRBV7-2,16,CASSSDPGLAADTQYF,TGTGCCAGCAGCTCTGACCCGGGACTAGCTGCAGATACGCAGTATTTT
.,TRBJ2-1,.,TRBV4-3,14,CASSQERQLGEQFF,TGCGCCAGCAGCCAAGAGAGACAGCTCGGTGAGCAGTTCTTC
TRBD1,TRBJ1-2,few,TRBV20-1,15,CSARDWEGANYGYTF,TGCAGTGCTAGAGATTGGGAGGGGGCGAACTATGGCTACACCTTC
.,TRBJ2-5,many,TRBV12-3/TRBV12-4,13,CASSLSGLETQYF,TGTGCCAGCAGTTTGTCAGGCTTGGAGACCCAGTACTTC
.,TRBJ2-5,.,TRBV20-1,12,CSPQGRGETQYF,TGCAGTCCCCAGGGGAGAGGAGAGACCCAGTACTTC
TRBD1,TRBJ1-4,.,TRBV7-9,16,CASGRDSASTNEKLFF,TGTGCCAGCGGGAGGGACAGCGCCTCAACTAATGAAAAACTGTTTTTT
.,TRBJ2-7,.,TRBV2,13,CASGRDGYYEQYF,TGTGCCAGCGGCCGGGACGGATACTACGAGCAGTACTTC
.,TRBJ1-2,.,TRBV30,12,CAWSLQGIGYTF,TGTGCCTGGAGCCTACAGGGTATTGGCTACACCTTC